This T cell receptor (beta chain) was retrieved from a study of blood T cell repertoires in COVID-19. In the study's own analysis: Amplification of reference gene primers provided the estimated nucleated cell counts. The method was immunoSEQ multiplex PCR; TCRdb's version includes in-frame clones alone and lacks a portion of them. For V, J and clone size, that table is used; D and trimming come from the DNA. Here the sample spans 110,000 to 150,000 clones, approximately 84% being singletons. The V end was cut by 4 bases, the J end by 7 bases, with 11 bases between. The CDR3 has 13 residues. Germline V gene lookup returns CDR1 SGDLS and CDR2 YYNGEE.

This sequence joins TRBV9 and TRBJ2-2, with a weak D call TRBD1 (6 bases). The receptor's source is an elderly woman in a cohort sampled during active or convalescent COVID-19. The specimen sequenced was peripheral blood. The CDR3 spells CASSKQGYGELFF. CDR3 in DNA: TGTGCCAGCAGCAAACAGGGTTACGGGGAGCTGTTTTTT.